This T cell receptor beta chain is from a study of blood T cell repertoires in COVID-19. The repertoire was sequenced with immunoSEQ multiplex PCR; TCRdb's copy has only in-frame clones and lacks some. The data show 180,000 or so clones, roughly nine tenths seen once. There are a few counts of this clone. Trimming stripped 6 bases from V and 5 bases from J, with 8 bases between. Germline V CDR1 and CDR2: SGHNT, YENEEA. The CDR3 spans 12 residues. This sequence joins TRBV11-3 and TRBJ1-5, with D maybe TRBD1 (5 bases). The sequence was collected from a woman aged 25 to 39 with active or convalescent COVID-19. The sample taken for sequencing was peripheral blood. For the CDR3, the DNA is TGTGCCAGCAGTCGGGGGGATCAGCCCCAGCATTTT. Residues: CASSRGDQPQHF.